These T cell receptor beta chains were read from a single sample in a study of blood T cells in healthy people across ages. TCRdb used MiXCR to reprocess the 5' RACE reads, holding one entry per CDR3 protein. The sample has some 1.5 million distinct CDR3 sequences; 28% are singletons. Input material: blood. These receptors originate from a woman in her 30s in good health. Both conserved end residues are part of each CDR3. D genes are given only for firm matches. Not all rows give a size; the values are once, few, many and, for expanded clones, a class.

D gene	V gene	J gene	clone size	CDR3 protein	CDR3 DNA
TRBD2	TRBV9	TRBJ2-3	-	CASSTQKGGGALDTQYF	TGTGCCAGCAGCACACAAAAGGGCGGGGGGGCGTTGGATACGCAGTATTTT
TRBD2	TRBV6-5	TRBJ2-5	-	CASSYSRGLGGGEQYF	TGTGCCAGCAGTTACTCGCGGGGACTTGGTGGGGGGGAGCAGTACTTC
-	TRBV25-1	TRBJ2-1	few	CASRIRDEQFF	TGTGCCAGCAGAATCAGGGATGAGCAGTTCTTC
-	TRBV3-1	TRBJ1-2	-	CASSRNQDIGGSYGYTF	TGTGCCAGCAGCCGGAATCAAGATATCGGGGGAAGCTATGGCTACACCTTC
-	TRBV27	TRBJ2-4	-	CASSRGALGDFGQYF	TGTGCCAGCAGTCGGGGGGCCCTAGGCGATTTTGGGCAGTACTTC
-	TRBV7-6	TRBJ2-5	few	CAGSLVHSQETQYF	TGTGCCGGCAGCTTAGTGCACAGCCAAGAGACCCAGTACTTC
-	TRBV4-3	TRBJ1-2	few	CASSLGRGGFSAGYTF	TGCGCCAGCAGCCTCGGGCGAGGAGGTTTTTCGGCTGGCTACACCTTC
-	TRBV9	TRBJ2-2	-	CASSVILGGELFF	TGTGCCAGCAGCGTAATTCTGGGTGGGGAGCTGTTTTTT
-	TRBV5-1	TRBJ2-7	many	CASRTAADHEQYF	TGCGCCAGCAGGACAGCCGCCGACCACGAGCAGTACTTC
-	TRBV7-2	TRBJ2-1	-	CASSLDQDVYNEQFF	TGTGCCAGCAGCTTAGATCAGGACGTTTACAATGAGCAGTTCTTC
-	TRBV9	TRBJ2-7	-	CASSVGGRGTYEQYF	TGTGCCAGCAGCGTTGGGGGAAGAGGGACCTACGAGCAGTACTTC
-	TRBV2	TRBJ2-1	-	CASSEEADEQFF	TGTGCCAGCAGTGAGGAGGCCGATGAGCAATTCTTC
TRBD2	TRBV12-3/TRBV12-4	TRBJ2-3	-	CASNHAGDDTQYF	TGTGCCAGCAATCACGCGGGGGATGATACGCAGTATTTT
TRBD2	TRBV20-1	TRBJ2-1	few	CSARRSGGGRANEQFF	TGCAGTGCTAGAAGATCGGGGGGCGGGAGGGCAAATGAGCAGTTCTTC
-	TRBV9	TRBJ1-2	-	CASSPMLGLRYTF	TGTGCCAGCAGCCCAATGCTTGGGCTCCGCTACACCTTC
-	TRBV12-5	TRBJ2-7	few	CASGLSGSTREQYF	TGTGCTAGTGGTCTTTCAGGGTCCACTCGCGAGCAGTACTTC
-	TRBV4-3	TRBJ2-3	-	CASSQVSIADTQYF	TGCGCCAGCAGCCAAGTCTCCATAGCAGATACGCAGTATTTT
-	TRBV7-3	TRBJ1-1	few	CASSLEPEAFF	TGTGCCAGCAGCTTAGAGCCCGAAGCTTTCTTT
-	TRBV6-5	TRBJ2-7	-	CASSYSVRAAYEQYF	TGTGCCAGCAGTTACTCGGTCCGGGCCGCATACGAGCAGTACTTC
-	TRBV15	TRBJ2-1	-	CATSRDPGLREQFF	TGTGCCACCAGCAGAGATCCGGGATTACGGGAGCAGTTCTTC
-	TRBV12-3/TRBV12-4	TRBJ1-2	many	CASVLGGGYGYTF	TGTGCCAGCGTACTGGGGGGAGGCTATGGCTACACCTTC
-	TRBV20-1	TRBJ1-5	once	CSASGPVDSNQPQHF	TGCAGTGCTAGTGGGCCAGTTGATAGCAATCAGCCCCAGCATTTT
TRBD2	TRBV28	TRBJ2-1	many	CASSLTSGGPDEQFF	TGTGCCAGCAGTTTAACGTCGGGGGGGCCGGATGAGCAGTTCTTC
-	TRBV7-2	TRBJ1-2	many	CASSLRYGGGYTF	TGTGCCAGCAGCTTGCGTTATGGGGGGGGCTACACCTTC
-	TRBV12-3/TRBV12-4	TRBJ2-2	few	CASRPYPGLNTGELFF	TGTGCCAGCAGACCTTACCCGGGACTCAACACCGGGGAGCTGTTTTTT
-	TRBV7-6	TRBJ2-7	many	CASSYFQEVGAGDEQYF	TGTGCCAGCAGCTATTTCCAGGAGGTCGGGGCAGGGGACGAGCAGTACTTC
-	TRBV9	TRBJ2-4	-	CASSVDVTGNIQYF	TGTGCCAGCAGCGTAGACGTGACGGGAAACATTCAGTACTTC
TRBD2	TRBV5-1	TRBJ2-7	-	CASSIITSGSSYEQYF	TGCGCCAGCAGCATCATCACTAGCGGGAGCTCCTACGAGCAGTACTTC
-	TRBV2	TRBJ2-5	-	CASSATRIQETQYF	TGTGCCAGCAGCGCTACGCGTATCCAAGAGACCCAGTACTTC
TRBD1	TRBV10-3	TRBJ1-1	-	CAISETGGLGTEAFF	TGTGCCATCAGTGAGACAGGGGGCTTAGGAACTGAAGCTTTCTTT
TRBD2	TRBV9	TRBJ2-7	few	CASSEGLAGGPSYEQYF	TGTGCCAGCAGCGAGGGACTAGCGGGAGGGCCCTCCTACGAGCAGTACTTC
-	TRBV5-1	TRBJ2-3	many	CATTAGDTQYF	TGCGCCACTACCGCCGGAGATACGCAGTATTTT
-	TRBV11-2	TRBJ2-7	-	CASSLGPRQALGNEQYF	TGTGCCAGCAGCTTAGGACCCCGACAGGCCCTTGGGAATGAGCAGTACTTC
-	TRBV7-2	TRBJ2-5	-	CASRSTLARETQYF	TGTGCCAGCAGGTCCACCTTGGCGCGAGAGACCCAGTACTTC
-	TRBV12-3/TRBV12-4	TRBJ2-2	-	CASREGLLNTGELFF	TGTGCCAGCAGGGAGGGACTCCTCAACACCGGGGAGCTGTTTTTT
TRBD1	TRBV6-1	TRBJ2-7	-	CASGLRGLGYEQYF	TGTGCCAGCGGTTTGAGGGGGCTCGGCTACGAGCAGTACTTC
-	TRBV6-5	TRBJ2-7	-	CASSYEVADTYNEQYF	TGTGCCAGCAGTTACGAGGTAGCGGATACCTACAATGAGCAGTACTTC
-	TRBV7-9	TRBJ1-1	-	CASSFRDLRLRGTEAFF	TGTGCCAGCAGCTTCAGGGACCTCCGTCTACGGGGAACTGAAGCTTTCTTT
TRBD2	TRBV12-3/TRBV12-4	TRBJ2-1	few	CAPTRTRGLAGGHNEQFF	TGTGCCCCGACCCGGACACGAGGACTAGCGGGAGGCCACAATGAGCAGTTCTTC
TRBD2	TRBV28	TRBJ2-5	-	CASSLTSDETQYF	TGTGCCAGCAGCCTCACTAGCGATGAGACCCAGTACTTC
-	TRBV30	TRBJ2-7	-	CAWSASQGAYEQYF	TGTGCCTGGAGTGCGAGCCAGGGCGCCTACGAGCAGTACTTC
-	TRBV6-6	TRBJ2-1	few	CASSYGGYEQFF	TGTGCCAGCAGTTACGGGGGCTATGAGCAGTTCTTC
-	TRBV10-3	TRBJ2-5	-	CAISEDDGETQYF	TGTGCCATCAGTGAAGACGATGGGGAGACCCAGTACTTC
-	TRBV7-2	TRBJ2-5	-	CASSSQAGAKTQYF	TGTGCCAGCAGCTCCCAGGCGGGGGCCAAGACCCAGTACTTC
TRBD2	TRBV5-1	TRBJ2-3	few	CASSFSGSGTDTQYF	TGCGCCAGCAGCTTTAGCGGGAGCGGCACAGATACGCAGTATTTT
TRBD2	TRBV4-1	TRBJ2-7	few	CASSQEGPGGTYEQYF	TGCGCCAGCAGCCAAGAGGGGCCGGGGGGAACTTACGAGCAGTACTTC